This T cell receptor beta chain was identified during a study of blood T cell repertoires in COVID-19. In the original processing: The authors estimated nucleated cell counts from reference gene primer amplification. Libraries were prepared by immunoSEQ multiplex PCR; TCRdb keeps only in-frame clonotypes and omits some of them. V, J and clone size are those of that table, while D and trimming were read from the DNA. The sample lists around 60,000 clones; around 87% were seen once. The sample holds one count of this clone. The V end lost 0 bases, the J end lost 1 base, and 3 bases lay between the germline ends. The CDR3 consists of 13 residues. Germline loops: CDR1 MNHEY, CDR2 SVGAGI.

V usage is TRBV6-5 and J usage is TRBJ1-1, with unresolved D. This receptor was identified in a man in his 60s with active COVID-19. The sequenced sample consisted of peripheral blood. The CDR3 loop is CASSYSRNTEAFF. CDR3 nucleotide sequence: TGTGCCAGCAGTTACTCTCGGAACACTGAAGCTTTCTTT.